Listed below are T cell receptor beta chains from one sample, sequenced in a study of control samples from healthy donors and cancer patients. The repertoire was sequenced with immunoSEQ multiplex PCR; TCRdb's copy has only in-frame clones and lacks some. The sample carries roughly 200,000 clones, about nine tenths recorded once. Sample: blood. The receptors here all came from a man aged 30 to 39 in good health. The CDR3 runs from the conserved cysteine through the conserved F or W. The order of the fields is D gene, V gene, J gene, clone size, CDR3 DNA, CDR3 protein. A D gene is named only where the DNA matches it firmly. Clone size appears in some rows only: once, few, many, or a class for an expanded clone.

-	TRBV14	TRBJ1-1	-	TGTGCCAGCAGCTCACAGGGAGGCACTGAAGCTTTCTTT	CASSSQGGTEAFF
-	TRBV5-4	TRBJ2-6	-	TGTGCCAGCAGCCAAACGACGGCCTCCTCTGGGGCCAACGTCCTGACTTTC	CASSQTTASSGANVLTF
TRBD2	TRBV19	TRBJ2-2	-	TGTGCCAGTAGTATAGAGGGACTAGCGGTAAACACCGGGGAGCTGTTTTTT	CASSIEGLAVNTGELFF
-	TRBV5-1	TRBJ1-4	-	TGCGCCAGCAGCCGAGTGGGGACGCAGGATGAAAAACTGTTTTTT	CASSRVGTQDEKLFF
-	TRBV5-1	TRBJ2-7	-	TGCGCCAGCAGCTCGTCTGGACGGCGGGGGCAGTACTTC	CASSSSGRRGQYF
-	TRBV7-8	TRBJ1-3	-	TGTGCCAGCAGCTACCAATGGGGGATCGGAAACACCATATATTTT	CASSYQWGIGNTIYF
-	TRBV7-9	TRBJ2-1	-	TGTGCCAGTGGGACTCTCTTGGATGAGCAGTTCTTC	CASGTLLDEQFF
-	TRBV27	TRBJ1-2	-	TGTGCCAGCAGGAAAAAAGGGGGGGCTGGCTACACCTTC	CASRKKGGAGYTF
TRBD1	TRBV11-2	TRBJ1-4	-	TGTGCCAGCAGCTTAGGCCGACAGGGGGCGGAAGAAAAACTGTTTTTT	CASSLGRQGAEEKLFF
-	TRBV4-2	TRBJ1-1	-	TGTGCCAGCGAAGTAGGTGGGCGGAACACTGAAGCTTTCTTT	CASEVGGRNTEAFF
-	TRBV6-4	TRBJ1-2	-	TGTGCCAGCAGTAGCTCAGGGGTTGGATATGGCTACACCTTC	CASSSSGVGYGYTF
-	TRBV11-2	TRBJ2-3	-	TGTGCCAGCAGCCAGCAGGCAGATACGCAGTATTTT	CASSQQADTQYF
-	TRBV2	TRBJ1-4	-	TGTGCCAGCAGTGAAAGGGCGGCAACTAATGAAAAACTGTTTTTT	CASSERAATNEKLFF
-	TRBV9	TRBJ1-6	-	TGTGCCAGCAGCCCTCTCACAGGGTATAATTCACCCCTCCACTTT	CASSPLTGYNSPLHF
-	TRBV4-1	TRBJ1-2	-	TGCGCCAGCAGGCAAACCGTGGGTTCTGGCTACACCTTC	CASRQTVGSGYTF
TRBD1	TRBV7-9	TRBJ1-1	-	TGTGCCAGCAGCTTACAGGGGGACACTGAAGCTTTCTTT	CASSLQGDTEAFF
-	TRBV7-2	TRBJ1-1	-	TGTGCCAGCAGCTTAGCGAAGAACCCGGGTACTGAAGCTTTCTTT	CASSLAKNPGTEAFF
-	TRBV7-2	TRBJ1-6	once	TGTGCCAGCAGCCCAGGACAATATAATTCACCCCTCCACTTT	CASSPGQYNSPLHF
TRBD1	TRBV6-5	TRBJ1-1	-	TGTGCCAGCAGTTTCCAGGGGGGAGGGTTGAACACTGAAGCTTTCTTT	CASSFQGGGLNTEAFF
TRBD2	TRBV4-1	TRBJ2-2	-	TGCGCCAGCAGCCAAGATCTAGCGGGGGAGACCGGGGAGCTGTTTTTT	CASSQDLAGETGELFF
-	TRBV7-3	TRBJ2-3	-	TGTGCCAGCAGCTTCCAAGGCGGAAGCACAGATACGCAGTATTTT	CASSFQGGSTDTQYF
TRBD1	TRBV19	TRBJ1-2	-	TGTGCCAGTAGTATAGCAAGACAGGGGGCGTACGGCTACACCTTC	CASSIARQGAYGYTF
TRBD1	TRBV19	TRBJ2-1	-	TGTGCCAGTAGTACGGGACAGGGTTGGTACAATGAGCAGTTCTTC	CASSTGQGWYNEQFF
-	TRBV21-1	TRBJ2-3	once	TGTGCCAGCAGCAAAGAGAGGGATGGACCCCAGGACAGGGGTAAAGATACGCAGTATTTT	CASSKERDGPQDRGKDTQYF
-	TRBV2	TRBJ2-1	-	TGTGCCAGCAGGAGGGACACCGGATTTTACAATGAGCAGTTCTTC	CASRRDTGFYNEQFF
TRBD1	TRBV27	TRBJ1-2	-	TGTGCCAGCGATGACAGGGATGGTGCTGGCTACACCTTC	CASDDRDGAGYTF
-	TRBV6-5	TRBJ2-7	-	TGTGCCAGCAGTTACCGGACATCCTACGAGCAGTACTTC	CASSYRTSYEQYF
-	TRBV6-2/TRBV6-3	TRBJ1-5	-	TGTGCCAGCAGTGGTCGCGTTTATAGCAATCAGCCCCAGCATTTT	CASSGRVYSNQPQHF
-	TRBV18	TRBJ2-3	-	TGTGCCAGCTCACCACGGGCTAATGGGATCACAGATACGCAGTATTTT	CASSPRANGITDTQYF
-	TRBV11-3	TRBJ2-1	-	TGTGCCAGCAGCTTAGGCGCTAGCTCCTACAATGAGCAGTTCTTC	CASSLGASSYNEQFF
-	TRBV29-1	TRBJ1-1	-	TGCAGCATTGACGGGGACACTGAAGCTTTCTTT	CSIDGDTEAFF
-	TRBV18	TRBJ1-1	few	TGTGCCAGCTCACCCCTTGAAGGGGGGGGTAACACTGAAGCTTTCTTT	CASSPLEGGGNTEAFF
TRBD2	TRBV9	TRBJ2-1	-	TGTGCCAGCAGCAGGACTAGCCGCTCCTACAATGAGCAGTTCTTC	CASSRTSRSYNEQFF
-	TRBV6-1	TRBJ1-4	-	TGTGCCAGCAGGGAAGGGGGAGCAACTAATGAAAAACTGTTTTTT	CASREGGATNEKLFF
TRBD2	TRBV5-1	TRBJ2-1	-	TGCGCCAGCAGCTTCAGCGGGGGGCACCTCGAGCAGTTCTTC	CASSFSGGHLEQFF
-	TRBV6-5	TRBJ1-1	-	TGTGCCAGCACTCAGGGAATGAACACTGAAGCTTTCTTT	CASTQGMNTEAFF
-	TRBV10-3	TRBJ1-2	-	TGTGCCATCAGTCCCGGGGCCTATGGCTACACCTTC	CAISPGAYGYTF
TRBD2	TRBV7-2	TRBJ2-3	-	TGTGCCAGCAGCGGACGACTAGCGGGGGCCAACACAGATACGCAGTATTTT	CASSGRLAGANTDTQYF
-	TRBV30	TRBJ2-7	-	TGTGCCTGGAGTCCCGACAAGCCCTACGAGCAGTACTTC	CAWSPDKPYEQYF
-	TRBV30	TRBJ1-5	-	TGTGCCTGGAGCCACGGGGGGATTCAGCCCCAGCATTTT	CAWSHGGIQPQHF
-	TRBV12-3/TRBV12-4	TRBJ1-2	once	TGTGCCAGCAGTTCGAGGGGGGCCTACACCTTC	CASSSRGAYTF
-	TRBV5-1	TRBJ2-1	-	TGCGCCAGCAGCTCCAACAGGGAATTCGTGCAGTTCTTC	CASSSNREFVQFF
TRBD2	TRBV19	TRBJ2-3	-	TGTGCCATTCCGGGACTAGCGGGGGCACTCACAGATACGCAGTATTTT	CAIPGLAGALTDTQYF
-	TRBV7-2	TRBJ1-1	once	TGTGCCAGCAGCTTAGAATTTGTTAACACTGAAGCTTTCTTT	CASSLEFVNTEAFF
TRBD1	TRBV9	TRBJ1-4	-	TGTGCCAGCAGCACGCCCCGACAGGGTTTCGGAACTAATGAAAAACTGTTTTTT	CASSTPRQGFGTNEKLFF
-	TRBV5-1	TRBJ1-1	-	TGCGCCAGCAGCTTTCAGGTGAACACTGAAGCTTTCTTT	CASSFQVNTEAFF
TRBD1	TRBV5-1	TRBJ1-2	-	TGCGCCAGCAGCCGGGACAGTGGCTATGGCTACACCTTC	CASSRDSGYGYTF
-	TRBV21-1	TRBJ1-6	-	TGTGCCAGCACCCAGGCTCAGTATAATTCACCCCTCCACTTT	CASTQAQYNSPLHF
-	TRBV28	TRBJ2-1	-	TGTGCCAGCAGAACTACGAACCGGAGAACTAATGAGCAGTTCTTC	CASRTTNRRTNEQFF
-	TRBV5-1	TRBJ2-7	-	TGCGCCAGCTCCCGTAGGGGGTCGGACGAGCAGTACTTC	CASSRRGSDEQYF
-	TRBV20-1	TRBJ2-3	-	TGCAGTGCTAGAGGGGCCAATACGCAGTATTTT	CSARGANTQYF
-	TRBV30	TRBJ1-5	-	TGTGCCTGGAGTGTAAGGGGGAGTCAGCCCCAGCATTTT	CAWSVRGSQPQHF